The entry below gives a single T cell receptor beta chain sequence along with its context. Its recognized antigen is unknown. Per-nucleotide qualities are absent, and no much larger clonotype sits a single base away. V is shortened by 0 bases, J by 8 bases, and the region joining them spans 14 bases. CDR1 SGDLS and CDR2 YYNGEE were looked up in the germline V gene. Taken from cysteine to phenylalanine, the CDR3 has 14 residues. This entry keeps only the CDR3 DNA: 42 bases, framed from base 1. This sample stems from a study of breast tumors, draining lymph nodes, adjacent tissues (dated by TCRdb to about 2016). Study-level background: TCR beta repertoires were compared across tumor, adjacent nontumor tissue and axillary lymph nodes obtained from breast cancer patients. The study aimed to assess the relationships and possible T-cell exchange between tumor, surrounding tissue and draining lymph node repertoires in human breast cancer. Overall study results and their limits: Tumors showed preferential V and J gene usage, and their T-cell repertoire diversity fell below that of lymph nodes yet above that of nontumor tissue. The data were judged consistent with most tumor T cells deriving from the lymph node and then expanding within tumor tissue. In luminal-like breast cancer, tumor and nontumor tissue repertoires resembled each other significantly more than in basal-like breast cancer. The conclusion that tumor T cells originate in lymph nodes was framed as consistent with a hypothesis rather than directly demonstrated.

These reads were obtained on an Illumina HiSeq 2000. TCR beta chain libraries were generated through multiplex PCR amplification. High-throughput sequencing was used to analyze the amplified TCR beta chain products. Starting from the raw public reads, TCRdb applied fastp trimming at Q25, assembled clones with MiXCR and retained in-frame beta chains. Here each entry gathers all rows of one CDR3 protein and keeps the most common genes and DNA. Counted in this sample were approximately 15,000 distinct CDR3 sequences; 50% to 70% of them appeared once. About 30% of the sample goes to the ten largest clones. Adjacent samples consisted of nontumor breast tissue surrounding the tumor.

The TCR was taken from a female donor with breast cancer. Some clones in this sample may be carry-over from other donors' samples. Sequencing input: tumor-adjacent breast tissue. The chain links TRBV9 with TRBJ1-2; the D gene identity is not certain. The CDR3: CASSVDPARYGYTF. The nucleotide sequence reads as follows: TGTGCCAGCAGCGTAGATCCAGCTCGGTACGGCTACACCTTC.